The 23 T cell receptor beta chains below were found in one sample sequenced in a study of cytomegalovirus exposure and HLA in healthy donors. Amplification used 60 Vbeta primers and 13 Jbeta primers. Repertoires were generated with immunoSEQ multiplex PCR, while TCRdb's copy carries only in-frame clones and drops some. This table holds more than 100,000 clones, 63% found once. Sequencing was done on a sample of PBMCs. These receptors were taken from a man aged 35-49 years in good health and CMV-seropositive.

DNA of the CDR3: TGTGCCAGCAGCTGGGACAGGGGTGGACAGCCCCAGCATTTT. Protein: CASSWDRGGQPQHF. V usage is TRBV11-2 and J usage is TRBJ1-5; 10 nucleotides match TRBD1. With 4 bases clipped from V and 7 bases from J, the junction kept 4 bases outside the gene matches. The CDR3 totals 14 residues. Germline CDR1 is SGHAT and CDR2 is FQNNGV.

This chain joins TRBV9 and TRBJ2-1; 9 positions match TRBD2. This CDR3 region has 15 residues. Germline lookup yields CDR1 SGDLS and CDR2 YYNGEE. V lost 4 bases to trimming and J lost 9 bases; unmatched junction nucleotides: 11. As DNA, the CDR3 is TGTGCCAGCAGCCTATCCGGGACTAGCACCAGTGAGCAGTTCTTC. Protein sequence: CASSLSGTSTSEQFF.

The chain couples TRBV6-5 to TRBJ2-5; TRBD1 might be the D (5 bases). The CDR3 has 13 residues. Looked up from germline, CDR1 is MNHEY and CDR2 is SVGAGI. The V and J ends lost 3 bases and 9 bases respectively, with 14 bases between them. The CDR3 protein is CASSYDVQGAQYF. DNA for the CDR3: TGTGCCAGCAGTTATGACGTCCAAGGGGCCCAGTACTTC.

The CDR3: CAWSQGLAGVETQYF. CDR3 nucleotide sequence: TGTGCCTGGAGTCAAGGGCTAGCGGGAGTGGAGACCCAGTACTTC. The chain joins TRBV30 to TRBJ2-5; 10 nucleotides line up with TRBD2. The CDR3 spans 15 residues. Per the germline V gene, CDR1 is GTSNPN and CDR2 is SVGIG (reference sequence). The V segment lost 2 bases and the J segment 5 bases; nucleotides outside the gene matches: 8.

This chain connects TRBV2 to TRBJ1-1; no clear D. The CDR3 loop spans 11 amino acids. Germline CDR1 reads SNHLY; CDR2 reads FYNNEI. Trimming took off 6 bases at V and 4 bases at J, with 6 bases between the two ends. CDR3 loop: CASSFSTEAFF. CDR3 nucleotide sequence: TGTGCCAGCAGCTTTAGCACTGAAGCTTTCTTT.

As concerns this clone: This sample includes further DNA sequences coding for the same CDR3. The CDR3 here is CASSRGQGREKLFF. CDR3 coding DNA: TGTGCCAGCAGTCGGGGACAGGGCCGTGAAAAACTGTTTTTT. The chain is built from TRBV28 and TRBJ1-4, with 9 positions matching TRBD1. Germline CDR1 and CDR2: MDHEN and SYDVKM. The CDR3 length is 14 residues. V lost 5 bases to trimming and J lost 7 bases; unmatched junction nucleotides: 5. Using reference TRBV28 and TRBJ1-4 for the parts outside the CDR3, the full variable domain is DVKVTQSSRYLVKRTGEKVFLECVQDMDHENMFWYRQDPGLGLRLIYFSYDVKMKEKGDIPEGYSVSREKKERFSLILESASTNQTSMYLCASSRGQGREKLFFGSGTQLSVL.

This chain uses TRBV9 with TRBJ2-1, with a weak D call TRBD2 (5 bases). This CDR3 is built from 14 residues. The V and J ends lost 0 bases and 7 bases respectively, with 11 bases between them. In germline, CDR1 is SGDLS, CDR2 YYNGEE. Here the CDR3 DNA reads TGTGCCAGCAGCGTAGCGGGATCCTCGAATGAGCAGTTCTTC. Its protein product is CASSVAGSSNEQFF.

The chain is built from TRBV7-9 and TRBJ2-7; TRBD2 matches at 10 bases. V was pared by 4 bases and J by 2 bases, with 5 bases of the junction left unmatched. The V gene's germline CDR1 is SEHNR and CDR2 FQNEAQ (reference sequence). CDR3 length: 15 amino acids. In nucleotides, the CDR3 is TGTGCCAGCAGCTCCCTAGCGGGAGTCGCCTACGAGCAGTACTTC. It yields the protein CASSSLAGVAYEQYF.

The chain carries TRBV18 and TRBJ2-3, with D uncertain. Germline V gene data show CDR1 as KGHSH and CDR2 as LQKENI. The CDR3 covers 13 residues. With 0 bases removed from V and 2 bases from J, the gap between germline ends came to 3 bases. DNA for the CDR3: TGTGCCAGCTCACCACCCAACACAGATACGCAGTATTTT. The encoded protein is CASSPPNTDTQYF.

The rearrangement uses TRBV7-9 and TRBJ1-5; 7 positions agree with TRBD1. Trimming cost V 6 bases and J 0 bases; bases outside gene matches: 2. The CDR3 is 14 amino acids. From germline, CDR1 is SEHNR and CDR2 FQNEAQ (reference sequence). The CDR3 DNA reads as TGTGCCAGCAGTCCAGGGGGTAGCAATCAGCCCCAGCATTTT. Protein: CASSPGGSNQPQHF. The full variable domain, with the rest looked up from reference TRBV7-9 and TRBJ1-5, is DTGVSQNPRHKITKRGQNVTFRCDPISEHNRLYWYRQTLGQGPEFLTYFQNEAQLEKSRLLSDRFSAERPKGSFSTLEIQRTEQGDSAMYLCASSPGGSNQPQHFGDGTRLSIL.

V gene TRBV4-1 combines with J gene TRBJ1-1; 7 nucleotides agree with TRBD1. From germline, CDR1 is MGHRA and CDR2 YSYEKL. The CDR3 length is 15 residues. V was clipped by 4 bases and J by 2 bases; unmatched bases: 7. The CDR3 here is CASSRTRTGNTEAFF. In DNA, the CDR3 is TGCGCCAGCAGCCGAACCAGGACAGGCAACACTGAAGCTTTCTTT.

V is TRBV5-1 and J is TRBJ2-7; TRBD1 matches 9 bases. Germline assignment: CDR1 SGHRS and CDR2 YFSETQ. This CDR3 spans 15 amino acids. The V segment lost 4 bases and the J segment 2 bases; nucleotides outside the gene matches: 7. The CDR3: CASSPTGQGPYEQYF. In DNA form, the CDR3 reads TGCGCCAGCAGCCCCACGGGACAGGGCCCCTACGAGCAGTACTTC.

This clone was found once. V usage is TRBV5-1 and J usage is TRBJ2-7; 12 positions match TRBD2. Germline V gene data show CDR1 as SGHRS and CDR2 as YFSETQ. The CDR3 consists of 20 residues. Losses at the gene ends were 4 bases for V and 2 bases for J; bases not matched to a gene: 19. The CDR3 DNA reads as TGCGCCAGCAGCCTTCCTCGGGTGACTAGCGGGAGTCTGACCACCTACGAGCAGTACTTC. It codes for CASSLPRVTSGSLTTYEQYF.

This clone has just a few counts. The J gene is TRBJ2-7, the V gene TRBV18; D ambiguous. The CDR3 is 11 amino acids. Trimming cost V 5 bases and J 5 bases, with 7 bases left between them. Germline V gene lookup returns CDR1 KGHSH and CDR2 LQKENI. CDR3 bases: TGTGCCAGCTCAGGTCGGGACGAGCAGTACTTC. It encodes CASSGRDEQYF.

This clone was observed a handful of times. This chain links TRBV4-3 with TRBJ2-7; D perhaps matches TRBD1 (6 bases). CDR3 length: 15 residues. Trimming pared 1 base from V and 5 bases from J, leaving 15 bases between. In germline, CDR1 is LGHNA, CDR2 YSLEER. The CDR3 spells CASSQGPGRGHEQYF. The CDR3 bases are TGCGCCAGCAGCCAAGGTCCCGGCAGGGGTCACGAGCAGTACTTC.

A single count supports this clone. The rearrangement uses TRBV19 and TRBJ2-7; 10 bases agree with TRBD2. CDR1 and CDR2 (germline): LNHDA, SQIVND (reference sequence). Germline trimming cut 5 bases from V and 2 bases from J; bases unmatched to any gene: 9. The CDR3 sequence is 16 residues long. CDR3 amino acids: CASSSSGSRITYEQYF. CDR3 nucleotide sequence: TGTGCCAGTAGTTCTAGCGGGAGCCGAATCACCTACGAGCAGTACTTC.

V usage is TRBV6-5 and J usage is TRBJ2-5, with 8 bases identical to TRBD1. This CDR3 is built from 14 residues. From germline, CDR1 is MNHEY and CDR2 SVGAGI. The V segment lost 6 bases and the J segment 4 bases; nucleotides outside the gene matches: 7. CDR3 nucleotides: TGTGCCAGCAGACTCCAGGGGGCAGGAGAGACCCAGTACTTC. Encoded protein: CASRLQGAGETQYF.

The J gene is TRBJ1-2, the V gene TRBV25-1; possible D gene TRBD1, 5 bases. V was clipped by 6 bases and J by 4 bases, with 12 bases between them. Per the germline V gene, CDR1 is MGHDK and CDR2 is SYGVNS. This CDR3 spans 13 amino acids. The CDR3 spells CASSEVTGYGYTF. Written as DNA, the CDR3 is TGTGCCAGCAGCGAGGTAACAGGCTATGGCTACACCTTC.

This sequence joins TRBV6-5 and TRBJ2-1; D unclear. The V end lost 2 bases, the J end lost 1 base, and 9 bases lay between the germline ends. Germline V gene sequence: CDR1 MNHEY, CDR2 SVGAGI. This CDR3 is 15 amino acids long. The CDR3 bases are TGTGCCAGCAGTTACACCGAGACTTCCTACAATGAGCAGTTCTTC. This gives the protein CASSYTETSYNEQFF.

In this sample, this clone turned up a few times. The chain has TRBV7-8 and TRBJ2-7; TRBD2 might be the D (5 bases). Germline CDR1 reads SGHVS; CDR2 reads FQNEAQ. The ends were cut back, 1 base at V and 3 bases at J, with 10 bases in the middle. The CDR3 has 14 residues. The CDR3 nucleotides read TGTGCCAGCAGCTTAGGAGGGCAGAACTACGAGCAGTACTTC. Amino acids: CASSLGGQNYEQYF.

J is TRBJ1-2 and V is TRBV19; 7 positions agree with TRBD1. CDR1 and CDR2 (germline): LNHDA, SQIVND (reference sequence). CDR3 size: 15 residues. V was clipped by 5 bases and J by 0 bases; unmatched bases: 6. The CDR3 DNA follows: TGTGCCAGTAGTGCCCTAGGGACAGCTAACTATGGCTACACCTTC. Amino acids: CASSALGTANYGYTF. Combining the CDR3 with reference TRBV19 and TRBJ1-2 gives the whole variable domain DGGITQSPKYLFRKEGQNVTLSCEQNLNHDAMYWYRQDPGQGLRLIYYSQIVNDFQKGDIAEGYSVSREKKESFPLTVTSAQKNPTAFYLCASSALGTANYGYTFGSGTRLTVV.

Here the CDR3 reads CASSGQGASYEQYF. CDR3 coding DNA: TGTGCCAGCAGTGGACAGGGGGCTTCCTACGAGCAGTACTTC. The rearrangement uses TRBV6-1 and TRBJ2-7, with 10 positions matching TRBD1. Losses at the gene ends were 4 bases for V and 1 base for J; bases not matched to a gene: 1. This CDR3 is built from 14 residues. Germline assignment: CDR1 MNHNS and CDR2 SASEGT.

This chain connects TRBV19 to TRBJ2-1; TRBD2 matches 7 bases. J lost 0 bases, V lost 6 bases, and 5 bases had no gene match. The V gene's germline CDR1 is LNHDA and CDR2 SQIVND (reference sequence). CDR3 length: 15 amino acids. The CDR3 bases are TGTGCCAGTAGGACGGGGGGAAGCTCCTACAATGAGCAGTTCTTC. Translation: CASRTGGSSYNEQFF. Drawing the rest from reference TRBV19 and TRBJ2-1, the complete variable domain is DGGITQSPKYLFRKEGQNVTLSCEQNLNHDAMYWYRQDPGQGLRLIYYSQIVNDFQKGDIAEGYSVSREKKESFPLTVTSAQKNPTAFYLCASRTGGSSYNEQFFGPGTRLTVL.